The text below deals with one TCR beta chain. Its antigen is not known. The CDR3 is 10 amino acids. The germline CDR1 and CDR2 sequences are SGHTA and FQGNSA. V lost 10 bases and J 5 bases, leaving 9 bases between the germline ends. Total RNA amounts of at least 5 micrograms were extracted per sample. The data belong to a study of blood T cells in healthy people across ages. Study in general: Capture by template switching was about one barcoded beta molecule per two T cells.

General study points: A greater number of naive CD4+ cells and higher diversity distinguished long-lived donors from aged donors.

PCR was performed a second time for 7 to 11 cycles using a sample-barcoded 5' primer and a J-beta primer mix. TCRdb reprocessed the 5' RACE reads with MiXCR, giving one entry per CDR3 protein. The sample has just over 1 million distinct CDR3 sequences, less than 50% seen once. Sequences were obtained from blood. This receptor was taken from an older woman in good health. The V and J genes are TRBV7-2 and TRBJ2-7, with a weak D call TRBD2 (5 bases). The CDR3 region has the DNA TGTGCCATCGGGGATAACGAGCAGTACTTC. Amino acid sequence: CAIGDNEQYF. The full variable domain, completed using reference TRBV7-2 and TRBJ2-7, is GAGVSQSPSNKVTEKGKDVELRCDPISGHTALYWYRQSLGQGLEFLIYFQGNSAPDKSGLPSDRFSAERTGGSVSTLTIQRTQQEDSAVYLCAIGDNEQYFGPGTRLTVT.